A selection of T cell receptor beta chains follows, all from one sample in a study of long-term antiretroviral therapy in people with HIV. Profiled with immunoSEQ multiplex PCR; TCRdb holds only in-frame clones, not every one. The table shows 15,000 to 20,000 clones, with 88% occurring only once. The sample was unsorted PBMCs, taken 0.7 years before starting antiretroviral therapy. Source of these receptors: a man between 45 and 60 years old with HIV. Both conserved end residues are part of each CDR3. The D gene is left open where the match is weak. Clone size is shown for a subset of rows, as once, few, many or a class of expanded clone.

CASSPLTGGNTEAFF | TGTGCCAGCAGCCCCCTAACGGGGGGGAACACTGAAGCTTTCTTT | . | TRBV9 | 15 | . | TRBJ1-1
CASSSTGNTIYF | TGCGCCAGCAGCTCGACAGGAAACACCATATATTTT | . | TRBV5-1 | 12 | . | TRBJ1-3
CSVNGATNEKLFF | TGCAGCGTTAACGGCGCAACTAATGAAAAACTGTTTTTT | . | TRBV29-1 | 13 | once | TRBJ1-4
CASSEQGLYEQYF | TGTGCCAGCAGTGAACAGGGCCTCTACGAGCAGTACTTC | . | TRBV2 | 13 | . | TRBJ2-7
CASSLGHNEQFF | TGCGCCAGCAGCTTGGGTCACAATGAGCAGTTCTTC | . | TRBV5-1 | 12 | . | TRBJ2-1
CASSFWTGNSPLHF | TGTGCCAGTAGTTTTTGGACAGGGAATTCACCCCTCCACTTT | TRBD1 | TRBV19 | 14 | medium-sized | TRBJ1-6
CASRRTGGDEKLFF | TGCGCCAGCAGGCGGACAGGGGGCGATGAAAAACTGTTTTTT | TRBD1 | TRBV5-1 | 14 | . | TRBJ1-4
CASSSEESSYEQYF | TGTGCCAGCAGTTCAGAGGAGAGTTCCTACGAGCAGTACTTC | . | TRBV5-8 | 14 | . | TRBJ2-7
CASSPTVRQPQHF | TGTGCCAGCAGCCCGACAGTTCGGCAGCCCCAGCATTTT | . | TRBV7-8 | 13 | once | TRBJ1-5
CAISDQEGLQQPQHF | TGTGCCATCAGTGACCAAGAAGGGTTGCAACAGCCCCAGCATTTT | . | TRBV10-3 | 15 | . | TRBJ1-5
CASSLGVRESQPQHF | TGTGCCAGCAGCTTAGGGGTGAGGGAGAGTCAGCCCCAGCATTTT | . | TRBV7-2 | 15 | few | TRBJ1-5
CASSLGLAGGRETQYF | TGCGCCAGCAGCTTGGGACTAGCGGGAGGCAGGGAGACCCAGTACTTC | TRBD2 | TRBV5-1 | 16 | . | TRBJ2-5
CASSYMVTGELFF | TGTGCCAGCAGTTATATGGTGACCGGGGAGCTGTTTTTT | . | TRBV6-5 | 13 | . | TRBJ2-2
CASRVTSGDSYEQYF | TGTGCCAGCAGGGTTACTAGCGGGGACTCCTACGAGCAGTACTTC | TRBD2 | TRBV7-2 | 15 | . | TRBJ2-7
CASSLEATGPNF | TGTGCCAGCAGCTTAGAAGCGACGGGCCCTAATTTT | . | TRBV7-9 | 12 | . | TRBJ1-4
CASSLGPGQGGYEQYF | TGCGCCAGCAGCTTGGGACCGGGACAGGGGGGCTACGAGCAGTACTTC | TRBD1 | TRBV5-1 | 16 | . | TRBJ2-7
CASSDPGRNNEQFF | TGCGCCAGCAGTGACCCGGGTCGAAACAATGAGCAGTTCTTC | . | TRBV10-1 | 14 | . | TRBJ2-1
CASSLGGLLFMGSNQPQHF | TGTGCCAGCAGCTTGGGTGGGTTGCTGTTCATGGGCAGCAATCAGCCCCAGCATTTT | . | TRBV5-6 | 19 | . | TRBJ1-5
CASSAEAGYTF | TGTGCCAGCAGCGCTGAGGCAGGCTACACCTTC | . | TRBV9 | 11 | . | TRBJ1-2
CASSLAGQAIQYF | TGTGCCAGCAGCTTAGCGGGACAGGCAATCCAGTACTTC | TRBD1 | TRBV7-9 | 13 | . | TRBJ2-5
CASSPVEGTYNEQFF | TGTGCCAGCAGCCCGGTGGAGGGCACCTACAATGAGCAGTTCTTC | . | TRBV7-2 | 15 | . | TRBJ2-1
CASSPYGLYTGELFF | TGTGCCAGCAGCCCATACGGACTTTACACCGGGGAGCTGTTTTTT | . | TRBV14 | 15 | . | TRBJ2-2
CASSQENGLAGDVTYEQYF | TGCGCCAGCAGCCAAGAAAACGGACTAGCGGGAGATGTAACCTACGAGCAGTACTTC | TRBD2 | TRBV4-1 | 19 | . | TRBJ2-7
CASSLENLGRGYTF | TGTGCCAGCAGCTTAGAGAATTTGGGGAGAGGCTACACCTTC | . | TRBV7-9 | 14 | . | TRBJ1-2
CASSFAGQGSNTEAFF | TGTGCCAGCAGCTTCGCGGGGCAGGGCAGCAACACTGAAGCTTTCTTT | . | TRBV7-2 | 16 | few | TRBJ1-1
CASSLAPNTGELFF | TGCGCCAGCAGCCTCGCCCCGAACACCGGGGAGCTGTTTTTT | . | TRBV5-1 | 14 | . | TRBJ2-2
CASSISGEGRSPLHF | TGTGCCAGTAGTATCTCCGGGGAAGGGAGATCACCCCTCCACTTT | . | TRBV19 | 15 | . | TRBJ1-6
CASSRWGGGVYEQYF | TGTGCCAGCAGTCGGTGGGGCGGGGGCGTCTACGAGCAGTACTTC | . | TRBV5-6 | 15 | . | TRBJ2-7
CASSQKVEGYPYEQYF | TGCGCCAGCAGCCAGAAGGTTGAGGGGTACCCCTACGAGCAGTACTTC | . | TRBV5-1 | 16 | . | TRBJ2-7
CASKASGGGQGQPQHF | TGTGCCAGCAAGGCTTCAGGAGGGGGCCAGGGTCAGCCCCAGCATTTT | TRBD1 | TRBV2 | 16 | . | TRBJ1-5